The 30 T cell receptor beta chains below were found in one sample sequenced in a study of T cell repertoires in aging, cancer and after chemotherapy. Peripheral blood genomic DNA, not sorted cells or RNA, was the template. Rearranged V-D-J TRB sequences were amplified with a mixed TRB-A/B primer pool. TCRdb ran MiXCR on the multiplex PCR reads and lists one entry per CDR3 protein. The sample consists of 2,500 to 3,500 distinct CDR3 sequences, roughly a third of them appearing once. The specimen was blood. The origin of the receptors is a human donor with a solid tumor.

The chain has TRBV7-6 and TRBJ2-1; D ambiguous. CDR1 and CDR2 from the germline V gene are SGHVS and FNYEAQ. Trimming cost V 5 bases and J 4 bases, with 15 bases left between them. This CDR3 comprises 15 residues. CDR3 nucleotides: TGTGCCAGCAGCCCCGGCATGACCCTGTACAATGAGCAGTTCTTC. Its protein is CASSPGMTLYNEQFF. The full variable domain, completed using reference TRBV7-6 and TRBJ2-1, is GAGVSQSPRYKVTKRGQDVALRCDPISGHVSLYWYRQALGQGPEFLTYFNYEAQQDKSGLPNDRFSAERPEGSISTLTIQRTEQRDSAMYRCASSPGMTLYNEQFFGPGTRLTVL.

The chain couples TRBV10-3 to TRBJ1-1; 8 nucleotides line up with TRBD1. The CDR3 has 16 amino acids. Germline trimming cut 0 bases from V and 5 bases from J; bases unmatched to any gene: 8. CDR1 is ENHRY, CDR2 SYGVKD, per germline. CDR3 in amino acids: CAISESMAGGRTEAFF. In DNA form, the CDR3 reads TGTGCCATCAGTGAGTCGATGGCAGGGGGCAGAACTGAAGCTTTCTTT.

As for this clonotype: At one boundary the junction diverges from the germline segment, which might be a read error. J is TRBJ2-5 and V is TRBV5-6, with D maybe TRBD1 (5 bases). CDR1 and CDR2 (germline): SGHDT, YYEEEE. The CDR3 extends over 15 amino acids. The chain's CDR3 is CASSQDDRAQETKYF. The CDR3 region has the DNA TGCGCCAGCAGCCAAGACGACAGAGCACAAGAGACCAAGTACTTC. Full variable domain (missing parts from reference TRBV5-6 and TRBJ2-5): DAGVTQSPTHLIKTRGQQVTLRCSPKSGHDTVSWYQQALGQGPQFIFQYYEEEERQRGNFPDRFSGHQFPNYSSELNVNALLLGDSALYLCASSQDDRAQETKYFGPGTRLLVL.

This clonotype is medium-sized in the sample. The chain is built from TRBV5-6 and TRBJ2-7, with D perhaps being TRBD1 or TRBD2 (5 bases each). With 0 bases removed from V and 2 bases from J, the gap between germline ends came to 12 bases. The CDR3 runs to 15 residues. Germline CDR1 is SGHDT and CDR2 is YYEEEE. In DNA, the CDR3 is TGTGCCAGCAGCTTGGGGATGGGACGGGCCTACGAGCAGTACTTC. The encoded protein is CASSLGMGRAYEQYF.

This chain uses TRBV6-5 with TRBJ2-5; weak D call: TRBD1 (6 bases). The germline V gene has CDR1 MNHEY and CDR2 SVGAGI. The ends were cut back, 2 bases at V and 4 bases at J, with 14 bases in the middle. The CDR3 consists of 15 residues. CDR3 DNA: TGTGCCAGCAGTTACCACGCAGGGGCTGGAGAGACCCAGTACTTC. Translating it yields CASSYHAGAGETQYF.

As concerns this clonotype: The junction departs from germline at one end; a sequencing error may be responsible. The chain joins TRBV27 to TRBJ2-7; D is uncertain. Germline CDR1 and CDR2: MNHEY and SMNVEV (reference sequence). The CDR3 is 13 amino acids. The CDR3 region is CATSDSITYEQYF. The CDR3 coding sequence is TGTGCCACCAGTGATTCGATTACCTACGAGCAGTACTTC.

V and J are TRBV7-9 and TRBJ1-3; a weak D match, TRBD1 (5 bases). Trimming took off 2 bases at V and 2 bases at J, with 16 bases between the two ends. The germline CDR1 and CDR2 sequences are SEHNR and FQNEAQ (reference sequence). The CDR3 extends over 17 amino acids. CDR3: CASSLRGRVAPGNTIYF. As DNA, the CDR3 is TGTGCCAGCAGCTTAAGGGGTAGGGTGGCTCCTGGAAACACCATATATTTT. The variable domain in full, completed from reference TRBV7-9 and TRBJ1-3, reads DTGVSQNPRHKITKRGQNVTFRCDPISEHNRLYWYRQTLGQGPEFLTYFQNEAQLEKSRLLSDRFSAERPKGSFSTLEIQRTEQGDSAMYLCASSLRGRVAPGNTIYFGEGSWLTVV.

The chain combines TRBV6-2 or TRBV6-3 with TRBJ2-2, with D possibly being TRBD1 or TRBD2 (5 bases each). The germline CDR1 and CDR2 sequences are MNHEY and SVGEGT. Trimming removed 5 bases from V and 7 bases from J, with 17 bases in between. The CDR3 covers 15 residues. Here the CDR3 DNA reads TGTGCCAGCAGTGAAGAGGGGCTCATCGGCGGGGAGCTGTTTTTT. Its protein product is CASSEEGLIGGELFF.

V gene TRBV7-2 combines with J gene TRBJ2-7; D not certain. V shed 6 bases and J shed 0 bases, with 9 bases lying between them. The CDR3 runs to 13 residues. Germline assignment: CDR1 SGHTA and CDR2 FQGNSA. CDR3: CASRGRTSYEQYF. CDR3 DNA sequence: TGTGCCAGCAGGGGCAGGACCTCCTACGAGCAGTACTTC.

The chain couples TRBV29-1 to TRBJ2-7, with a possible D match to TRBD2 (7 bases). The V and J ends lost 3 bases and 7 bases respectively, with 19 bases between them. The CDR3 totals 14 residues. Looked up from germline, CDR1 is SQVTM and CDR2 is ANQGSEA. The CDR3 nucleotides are TGCAGCGTTGAGTTGCGGGGGCTATACAATGAGCAGTACTTC. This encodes CSVELRGLYNEQYF.

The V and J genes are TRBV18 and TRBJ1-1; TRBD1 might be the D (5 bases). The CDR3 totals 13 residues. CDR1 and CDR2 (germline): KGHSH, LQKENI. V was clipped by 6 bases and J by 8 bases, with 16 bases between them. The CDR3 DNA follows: TGTGCCAGCTCTGCAAGGGGCGGGCAGGAAGCTTTCTTT. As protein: CASSARGGQEAFF. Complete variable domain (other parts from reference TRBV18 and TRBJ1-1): NAGVMQNPRHLVRRRGQEARLRCSPMKGHSHVYWYRQLPEEGLKFMVYLQKENIIDESGMPKERFSAEFPKEGPSILRIQQVVRGDSAAYFCASSARGGQEAFFGQGTRLTVV.

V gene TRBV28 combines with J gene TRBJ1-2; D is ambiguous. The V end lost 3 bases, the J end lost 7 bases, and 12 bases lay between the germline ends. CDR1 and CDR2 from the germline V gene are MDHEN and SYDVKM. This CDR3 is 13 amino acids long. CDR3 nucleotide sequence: TGTGCCAGCAGTTTCCGGGGTATCAGTGGCTACACCTTC. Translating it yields CASSFRGISGYTF.

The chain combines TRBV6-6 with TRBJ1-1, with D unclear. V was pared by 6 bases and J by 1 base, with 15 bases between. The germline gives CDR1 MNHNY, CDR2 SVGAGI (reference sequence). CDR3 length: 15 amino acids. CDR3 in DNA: TGTGCCAGCAGAAACGGAGGCGCAGCGAACACTGAAGCTTTCTTT. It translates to CASRNGGAANTEAFF.

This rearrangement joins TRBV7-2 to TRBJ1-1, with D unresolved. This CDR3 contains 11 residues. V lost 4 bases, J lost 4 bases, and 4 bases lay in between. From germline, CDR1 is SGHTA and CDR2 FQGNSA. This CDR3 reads CASSSATEAFF. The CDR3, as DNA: TGTGCCAGCAGCTCGGCCACTGAAGCTTTCTTT. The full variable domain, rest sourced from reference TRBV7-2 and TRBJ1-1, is GAGVSQSPSNKVTEKGKDVELRCDPISGHTALYWYRQSLGQGLEFLIYFQGNSAPDKSGLPSDRFSAERTGGSVSTLTIQRTQQEDSAVYLCASSSATEAFFGQGTRLTVV.

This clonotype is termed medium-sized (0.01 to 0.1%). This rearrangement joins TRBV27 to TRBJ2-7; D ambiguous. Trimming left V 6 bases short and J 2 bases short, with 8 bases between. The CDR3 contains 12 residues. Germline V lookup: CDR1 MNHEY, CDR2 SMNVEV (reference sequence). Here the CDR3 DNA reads TGTGCCAGCAGGTCGGTTACCTACGAGCAGTACTTC. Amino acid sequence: CASRSVTYEQYF.

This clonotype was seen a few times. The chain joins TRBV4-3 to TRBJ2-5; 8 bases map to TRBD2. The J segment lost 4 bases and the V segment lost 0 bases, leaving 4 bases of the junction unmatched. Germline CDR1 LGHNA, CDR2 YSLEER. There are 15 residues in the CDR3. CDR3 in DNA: TGCGCCAGCAGCCAAGACCGCGGGGGGCGAGAGACCCAGTACTTC. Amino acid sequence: CASSQDRGGRETQYF.

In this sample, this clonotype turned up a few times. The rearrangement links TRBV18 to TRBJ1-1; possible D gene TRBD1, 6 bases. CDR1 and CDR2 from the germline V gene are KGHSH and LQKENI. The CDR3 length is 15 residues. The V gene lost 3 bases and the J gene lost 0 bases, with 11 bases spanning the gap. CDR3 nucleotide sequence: TGTGCCAGCTCACCGAGGACAGACATGAACACTGAAGCTTTCTTT. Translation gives CASSPRTDMNTEAFF.

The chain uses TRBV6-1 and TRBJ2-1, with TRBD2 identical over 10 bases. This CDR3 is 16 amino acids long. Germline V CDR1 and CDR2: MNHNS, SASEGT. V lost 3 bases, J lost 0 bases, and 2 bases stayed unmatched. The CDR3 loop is CASSEVAGGSYNEQFF. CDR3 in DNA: TGTGCCAGCAGTGAGGTAGCGGGGGGCTCCTACAATGAGCAGTTCTTC.

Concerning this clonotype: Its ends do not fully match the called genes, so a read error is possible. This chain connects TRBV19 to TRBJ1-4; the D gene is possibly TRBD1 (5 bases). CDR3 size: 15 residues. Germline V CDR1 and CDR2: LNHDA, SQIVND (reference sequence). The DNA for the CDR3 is TGTGCCTGGAGTGTACCGATGACAGCTGGAGAAAAACAGTTTTTT. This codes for CAWSVPMTAGEKQFF.

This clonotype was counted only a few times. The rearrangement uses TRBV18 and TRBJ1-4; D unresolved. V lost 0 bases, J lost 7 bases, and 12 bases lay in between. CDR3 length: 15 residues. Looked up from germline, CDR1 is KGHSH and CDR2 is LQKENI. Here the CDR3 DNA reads TGTGCCAGCTCACCACCGAAAAGGGTGGGTGAAAAACTGTTTTTT. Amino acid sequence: CASSPPKRVGEKLFF.

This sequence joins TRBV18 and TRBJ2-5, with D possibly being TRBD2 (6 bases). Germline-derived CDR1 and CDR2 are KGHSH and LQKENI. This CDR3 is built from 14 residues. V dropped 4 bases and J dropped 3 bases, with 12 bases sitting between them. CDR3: CASSRGLAKETQYF. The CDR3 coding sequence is TGTGCCAGCTCACGGGGCCTAGCGAAAGAGACCCAGTACTTC.

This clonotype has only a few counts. The CDR3 sequence: CAGGAEKDINSPLHF. The CDR3 DNA follows: TGTGCCGGGGGGGCGGAGAAGGATATTAATTCACCCCTCCACTTT. The chain uses TRBV30 and TRBJ1-6; tentatively, D is TRBD1 (6 bases). Trimming pared 8 bases from V and 6 bases from J, leaving 20 bases between. The CDR3 extends over 15 amino acids. CDR1 and CDR2 (germline): GTSNPN, SVGIG (reference sequence).

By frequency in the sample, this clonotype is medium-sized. The DNA of the CDR3 is TGCAGCGTTGAGTTGCGGGGGCCATACAATGAGCAGTTCTTC. Translation gives CSVELRGPYNEQFF. The chain links TRBV29-1 to TRBJ2-1; D is possibly TRBD2 (7 bases). The CDR3 sequence is 14 residues long. Looked up from germline, CDR1 is SQVTM and CDR2 is ANQGSEA. V was pared by 3 bases and J by 4 bases, with 13 bases between.

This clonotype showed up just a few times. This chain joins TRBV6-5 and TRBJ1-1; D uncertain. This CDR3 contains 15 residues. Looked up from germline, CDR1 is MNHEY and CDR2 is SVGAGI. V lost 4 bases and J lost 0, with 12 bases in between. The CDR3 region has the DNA TGTGCCAGCAGTTTGACTGGACGCTTGAACACTGAAGCTTTCTTT. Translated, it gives CASSLTGRLNTEAFF.

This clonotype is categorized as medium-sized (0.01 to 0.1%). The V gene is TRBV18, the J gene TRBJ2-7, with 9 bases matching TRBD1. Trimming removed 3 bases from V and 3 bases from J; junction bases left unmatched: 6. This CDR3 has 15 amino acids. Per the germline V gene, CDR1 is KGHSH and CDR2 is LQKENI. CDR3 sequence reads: CASSPPGTGRYEQYF. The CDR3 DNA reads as TGTGCCAGCTCACCTCCCGGGACAGGGCGCTACGAGCAGTACTTC.

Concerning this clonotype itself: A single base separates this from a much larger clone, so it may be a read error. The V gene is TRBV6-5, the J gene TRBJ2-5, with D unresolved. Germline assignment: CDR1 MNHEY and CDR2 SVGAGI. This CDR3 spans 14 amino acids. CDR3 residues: CASSYSDPKETKYF. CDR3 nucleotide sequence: TGTGCCAGCAGTTACTCGGACCCCAAAGAGACCAAGTACTTC.

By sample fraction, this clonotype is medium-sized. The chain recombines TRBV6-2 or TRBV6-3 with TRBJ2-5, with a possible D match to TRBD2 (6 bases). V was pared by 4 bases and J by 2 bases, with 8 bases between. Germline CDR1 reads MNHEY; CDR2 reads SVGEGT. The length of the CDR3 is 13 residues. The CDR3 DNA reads TGTGCCAGCAGTTTCCGGGAGCAAGAGACCCAGTACTTC. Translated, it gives CASSFREQETQYF.

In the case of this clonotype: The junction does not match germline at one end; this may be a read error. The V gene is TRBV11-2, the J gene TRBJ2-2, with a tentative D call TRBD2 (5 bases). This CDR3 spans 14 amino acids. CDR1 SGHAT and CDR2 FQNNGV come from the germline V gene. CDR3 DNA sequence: TGTGCCAGCAGCTACCCGGCCGGAACCGGGGAGCTGTTTTTC. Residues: CASSYPAGTGELFF. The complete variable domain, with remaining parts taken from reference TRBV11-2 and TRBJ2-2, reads EAGVAQSPRYKIIEKRQSVAFWCNPISGHATLYWYQQILGQGPKLLIQFQNNGVVDDSQLPKDRFSAERLKGVDSTLKIQPAKLEDSAVYLCASSYPAGTGELFFGEGSRLTVL.

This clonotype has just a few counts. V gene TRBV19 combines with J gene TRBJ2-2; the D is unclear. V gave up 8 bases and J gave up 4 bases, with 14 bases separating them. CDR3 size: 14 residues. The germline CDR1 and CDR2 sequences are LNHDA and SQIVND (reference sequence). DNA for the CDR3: TGTGCCAGTCGTACGGTGTGGGGCACCGGGGAGCTGTTTTTT. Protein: CASRTVWGTGELFF.

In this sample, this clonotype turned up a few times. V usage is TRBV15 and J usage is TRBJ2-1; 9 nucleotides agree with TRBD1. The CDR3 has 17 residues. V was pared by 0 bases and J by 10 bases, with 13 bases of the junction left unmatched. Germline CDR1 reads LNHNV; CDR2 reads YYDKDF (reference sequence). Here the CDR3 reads CATSRDFGTGLSWEQFF. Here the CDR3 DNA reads TGTGCCACCAGCAGAGATTTCGGGACAGGGCTCTCCTGGGAGCAGTTCTTC.